This T cell receptor (beta chain) was identified in a study of cytomegalovirus exposure and HLA in healthy donors. 13 Jbeta primers and 60 Vbeta primers were used for the PCR. TCRdb keeps only in-frame clones here, not all; method: immunoSEQ multiplex PCR. Among 100,000 to 150,000 clones listed, over 70% were seen once. Trimming cost V 7 bases and J 6 bases, with 16 bases left between them. This CDR3 spans 14 amino acids. The germline CDR1 and CDR2 sequences are MNHEY and SVGAGI. Sequenced material: PBMCs. The origin of this receptor is a woman in her 40s in good health and CMV-seropositive. This chain connects TRBV6-5 to TRBJ1-5; D remains ambiguous. CDR3 protein: CASTPRRGGQPQHF. The CDR3 DNA follows: TGTGCCAGCACCCCCCGACGGGGAGGTCAGCCCCAGCATTTT.